Shown below are 9 T cell receptor beta chains from a single sample sequenced in a study of shared clonotypes between healthy human individuals. Produced via immunoSEQ multiplex PCR; TCRdb's table is partial and in-frame only. This table holds approximately 2.5 million clones, more than 85% found once. Material: naive CD4+ T cells from PBMCs. Indicated subset: CD45RA+ positively selected. The receptors shown here come from a man between 18 and 29 years old in good health. Some clones in this sample may be carry-over from other donors' samples.

The V gene is TRBV11-2, the J gene TRBJ2-6; 11 bases match TRBD1. The CDR3 is 19 residues long. V was clipped by 2 bases and J by 4 bases; unmatched bases: 10. Germline-derived CDR1 and CDR2 are SGHAT and FQNNGV. CDR3: CASSLYPGQGARGANVLTF. CDR3 coding DNA: TGTGCCAGCAGCTTATACCCCGGACAGGGGGCGCGGGGGGCCAACGTCCTGACTTTC.

This chain connects TRBV2 to TRBJ2-5; D ambiguous. CDR3 size: 12 residues. The V gene's germline CDR1 is SNHLY and CDR2 FYNNEI. Trimming cost V 3 bases and J 3 bases, with 5 bases left between them. The CDR3 sequence: CASSDAKETQYF. CDR3 nucleotides: TGTGCCAGCAGTGATGCGAAAGAGACCCAGTACTTC.

The chain employs TRBV28 and TRBJ2-7; the D is unclear. The V gene's germline CDR1 is MDHEN and CDR2 SYDVKM. This CDR3 has 14 residues. V lost 1 base and J lost 2, with 9 bases in between. Here the CDR3 reads CASSLLTRPYEQYF. In nucleotides, the CDR3 is TGTGCCAGCAGTTTATTGACCAGGCCCTACGAGCAGTACTTC. The full variable domain, in which reference TRBV28 and TRBJ2-7 provide the parts outside the CDR3, is DVKVTQSSRYLVKRTGEKVFLECVQDMDHENMFWYRQDPGLGLRLIYFSYDVKMKEKGDIPEGYSVSREKKERFSLILESASTNQTSMYLCASSLLTRPYEQYFGPGTRLTVT.

This clone was observed a single time. The CDR3 loop is CASTLGGRESTGELFF. The CDR3 DNA follows: TGTGCCAGCACCTTGGGAGGGCGGGAGAGTACCGGGGAGCTGTTTTTT. This chain uses TRBV7-9 with TRBJ2-2; TRBD2 aligns across 7 bases. Germline CDR1 SEHNR, CDR2 FQNEAQ (reference sequence). J gave up 5 bases and V 7 bases, and 13 bases lay outside the gene matches. The CDR3 contains 16 residues. Supplemented by reference TRBV7-9 and TRBJ2-2, the full variable domain reads DTGVSQNPRHKITKRGQNVTFRCDPISEHNRLYWYRQTLGQGPEFLTYFQNEAQLEKSRLLSDRFSAERPKGSFSTLEIQRTEQGDSAMYLCASTLGGRESTGELFFGEGSRLTVL.

The chain employs TRBV6-6 and TRBJ1-5; 7 bases agree with TRBD1. J lost 5 bases, V lost 5 bases, and 3 bases had no gene match. The CDR3 sequence is 13 residues long. Germline V lookup: CDR1 MNHNY, CDR2 SVGAGI (reference sequence). Here the CDR3 reads CASSPGQYQPQHF. Written as DNA, the CDR3 is TGTGCCAGCAGTCCGGGACAGTATCAGCCCCAGCATTTT.

The chain couples TRBV18 to TRBJ1-5; D gene uncertain. The CDR3 length is 14 residues. V was cut by 3 bases and J by 3 bases, with 9 bases left in between. Germline V gives CDR1 KGHSH, CDR2 LQKENI. This chain's CDR3 is CASSPPSANQPQHF. CDR3 nucleotides: TGTGCCAGCTCACCTCCAAGCGCCAATCAGCCCCAGCATTTT.

This chain joins TRBV7-8 and TRBJ2-7, with D perhaps given as TRBD1 or TRBD2 (6 bases each). Germline CDR1 and CDR2: SGHVS and FQNEAQ. This CDR3 has 16 residues. Trimming cost V 2 bases and J 6 bases, with 20 bases left between them. DNA for the CDR3: TGTGCCAGCAGCTTAAATTGGGGGGCAGGGGTCGTCGAGCAGTACTTC. This codes for CASSLNWGAGVVEQYF.

V is TRBV5-1 and J is TRBJ1-2; tentative D call: TRBD1 (5 bases). The germline CDR1 and CDR2 sequences are SGHRS and YFSETQ. The ends were cut back, 4 bases at V and 5 bases at J, with 12 bases in the middle. The CDR3 covers 13 residues. The CDR3 is CASSPGTTYGYTF. The CDR3 DNA reads as TGCGCCAGCAGCCCTGGGACCACATATGGCTACACCTTC.

This chain joins TRBV6-6 and TRBJ1-3; D possibly corresponds to TRBD1 (6 bases). CDR3 size: 15 residues. Germline V CDR1 and CDR2: MNHNY, SVGAGI (reference sequence). V was clipped by 9 bases and J by 8 bases, with 23 bases between them. The CDR3 protein is CASSSIRGLLDTIYF. CDR3 DNA sequence: TGTGCCAGTTCATCGATCAGGGGTCTCTTGGACACCATATATTTT.